A single sample gave rise to the 28 T cell receptor beta chains below, sequenced in a study of blood T cell repertoires in COVID-19. Generated by immunoSEQ multiplex PCR, the TCRdb table keeps only in-frame clones and is missing some. The table has over 100,000 clones, about 90% seen once; the top ten hold approximately 15%. The sequenced sample consisted of peripheral blood. Receptor source: a man aged 45-60 years with acute or convalescent COVID-19.

This sequence joins TRBV4-1 and TRBJ2-5; 7 positions agree with TRBD1. J was trimmed by 6 bases and V by 0 bases; bases with no gene match: 7. Germline V lookup: CDR1 MGHRA, CDR2 YSYEKL. The CDR3 length is 15 residues. The CDR3 bases are TGCGCCAGCAGCCAAGAACAGACAGGGATTCAGACCCAGTACTTC. Protein: CASSQEQTGIQTQYF.

V is TRBV11-2 and J is TRBJ1-3, with unresolved D. This CDR3 is built from 13 residues. The germline V and J ends were trimmed by 2 bases and 4 bases, with 6 bases remaining between them. Germline CDR1 reads SGHAT; CDR2 reads FQNNGV. CDR3 amino acids: CASSLMQGNTIYF. The CDR3 DNA sequence: TGTGCCAGCAGCTTAATGCAGGGAAACACCATATATTTT.

This chain links TRBV5-5 with TRBJ1-6, with D possibly matching TRBD1 (6 bases). The CDR3 loop spans 14 amino acids. Trimming left V 1 base short and J 7 bases short, with 9 bases between. Looked up from germline, CDR1 is SGHKS and CDR2 is YYEKEE (reference sequence). CDR3 sequence: CASSLLGANSPLHF. DNA of the CDR3: TGTGCCAGCAGCTTGCTGGGGGCAAATTCACCCCTCCACTTT.

This clone was counted between two and nine times. V gene TRBV4-2 combines with J gene TRBJ2-2; 7 bases fit TRBD1. The CDR3 runs to 15 residues. Germline CDR1 is LGHNA and CDR2 is YNFKEQ. Trimming at V came to 3 bases and at J to 5 bases, leaving 6 bases not matched to a gene. CDR3 sequence reads: CASSQEQGWTGELFF. DNA of the CDR3: TGTGCCAGCAGCCAGGAACAGGGGTGGACCGGGGAGCTGTTTTTT.

CDR3 loop: CASTTRGTGLGNTIYF. CDR3 DNA sequence: TGTGCCAGCACCACACGGGGCACAGGGCTCGGAAACACCATATATTTT. V is TRBV11-2 and J is TRBJ1-3; the D gene is possibly TRBD1 (6 bases). The V and J ends lost 7 bases and 4 bases respectively, with 20 bases between them. The CDR3 is 16 amino acids. Germline V lookup: CDR1 SGHAT, CDR2 FQNNGV. Looking up the rest from reference TRBV11-2 and TRBJ1-3 gives the full variable domain: EAGVAQSPRYKIIEKRQSVAFWCNPISGHATLYWYQQILGQGPKLLIQFQNNGVVDDSQLPKDRFSAERLKGVDSTLKIQPAKLEDSAVYLCASTTRGTGLGNTIYFGEGSWLTVV.

The genes are TRBV5-1 and TRBJ2-2; perhaps TRBD2 as D (5 bases). The CDR3 extends over 13 amino acids. Trimming shortened V by 4 bases and J by 7 bases, and 11 bases separated the two germline ends. CDR1 SGHRS and CDR2 YFSETQ come from the germline V gene. The CDR3 DNA reads as TGCGCCAGCAGCGGGAGCGGTCTCGGGGAGCTGTTTTTT. Protein: CASSGSGLGELFF.

This clone was found once. The chain joins TRBV6-6 to TRBJ2-5, with a tentative D call TRBD2 (5 bases). The CDR3 spans 15 residues. Germline CDR1 and CDR2: MNHNY and SVGAGI (reference sequence). V lost 7 bases, J lost 0 bases, and 15 bases lay in between. CDR3 amino acids: CASTNRGRNQETQYF. In DNA, the CDR3 is TGTGCCAGCACCAACCGCGGGCGCAACCAAGAGACCCAGTACTTC.

V and J are TRBV19 and TRBJ1-2; the match to TRBD1 covers 8 bases. Trimming took 5 bases from V and 7 from J; bases not matched to a gene: 3. This CDR3 is built from 12 residues. The germline gives CDR1 LNHDA, CDR2 SQIVND (reference sequence). This chain's CDR3 is CASSRGQGGYTF. In nucleotides, the CDR3 is TGTGCCAGTAGTCGAGGACAGGGTGGCTACACCTTC.

V usage is TRBV6-6 and J usage is TRBJ2-3; D gene uncertain. This CDR3 contains 12 residues. Germline V gene data show CDR1 as MNHNY and CDR2 as SVGAGI (reference sequence). Trimming pared 6 bases from V and 8 bases from J, leaving 12 bases between. CDR3 in amino acids: CASSPTLGTQYF. The CDR3 nucleotides are TGTGCCAGCAGCCCGACATTAGGTACGCAGTATTTT.

The chain has TRBV28 and TRBJ1-3; D not resolved. From germline, CDR1 is MDHEN and CDR2 SYDVKM. The CDR3 extends over 17 amino acids. Deletions cut 2 bases from V and 3 bases from J, with 17 bases between. CDR3 DNA sequence: TGTGCCAGCAGTTTAATGGAAGTGGGCGTCGGTGGAAACACCATATATTTT. This codes for CASSLMEVGVGGNTIYF.

The J gene is TRBJ2-2, the V gene TRBV11-2; TRBD1 matches at 9 bases. Trimming removed 2 bases from V and 1 base from J; junction bases left unmatched: 11. Looked up from germline, CDR1 is SGHAT and CDR2 is FQNNGV. There are 19 residues in the CDR3. The CDR3 loop reads CASSLKPRTGVGNTGELFF. The CDR3 region has the DNA TGTGCCAGCAGCTTAAAACCCCGGACAGGGGTCGGGAACACCGGGGAGCTGTTTTTT.

The rearrangement uses TRBV10-1 and TRBJ2-3, with 7 bases aligning to TRBD1. The CDR3 is made up of 15 amino acids. Germline V gene data show CDR1 as WNHNN and CDR2 as SYGVQD (reference sequence). Trimming took 0 bases from V and 7 from J; bases not matched to a gene: 7. CDR3 coding DNA: TGCGCCAGCAGTGAGTCGGAGGTCAGGGGGAATACGCAGTATTTT. Translating it yields CASSESEVRGNTQYF.

The rearrangement joins TRBV28 to TRBJ2-7; the match to TRBD1 covers 10 bases. The CDR3 totals 13 residues. Germline CDR1 and CDR2: MDHEN and SYDVKM. J lost 7 bases, V lost 2 bases, and 2 bases had no gene match. The CDR3 reads CASSLDRGREQYF. The CDR3 DNA reads TGTGCCAGCAGTTTAGACAGGGGGCGTGAGCAGTACTTC. Combining the CDR3 with reference TRBV28 and TRBJ2-7 gives the whole variable domain DVKVTQSSRYLVKRTGEKVFLECVQDMDHENMFWYRQDPGLGLRLIYFSYDVKMKEKGDIPEGYSVSREKKERFSLILESASTNQTSMYLCASSLDRGREQYFGPGTRLTVT.

This sequence joins TRBV30 and TRBJ1-1; 7 nucleotides agree with TRBD1. The CDR3 contains 13 residues. V shed 4 bases and J 2 bases; nucleotides not matched to a gene: 4. Germline lookup yields CDR1 GTSNPN and CDR2 SVGIG (reference sequence). The CDR3 region is CAWKGTVNTEAFF. The CDR3 nucleotides are TGTGCCTGGAAGGGGACAGTAAACACTGAAGCTTTCTTT.

CDR3 residues: CASSWGQGRSGNTIYF. Here the CDR3 DNA reads TGTGCCAGCAGCTGGGGACAGGGCCGCTCTGGAAACACCATATATTTT. This sequence joins TRBV5-5 and TRBJ1-3, with 9 bases that match TRBD1. The CDR3 contains 16 residues. Germline trimming cut 3 bases from V and 0 bases from J; bases unmatched to any gene: 4. The germline V gene encodes CDR1 SGHKS and CDR2 YYEKEE (reference sequence).

This clone was counted between two and nine times. This chain links TRBV27 with TRBJ2-1; 12 bases align to TRBD2. V lost 5 bases to trimming and J lost 6 bases; unmatched junction nucleotides: 5. The CDR3 extends over 15 amino acids. Germline-derived CDR1 and CDR2 are MNHEY and SMNVEV (reference sequence). Here the CDR3 DNA reads TGTGCCAGCAGTCCGGGACTAGCGGGCCTCAATGAGCAGTTCTTC. Its protein is CASSPGLAGLNEQFF.

The J gene is TRBJ1-1, the V gene TRBV3-1 (or the pseudogene TRBV3-2); no clear D. This CDR3 has 12 residues. V shed 1 base and J shed 4 bases, with 4 bases lying between them. Germline V CDR1 and CDR2: LGHDT, YNNKEL (reference sequence). CDR3 sequence reads: CASSQVRTEAFF. The CDR3 DNA follows: TGTGCCAGCAGCCAAGTCCGCACTGAAGCTTTCTTT.

CDR3 protein: CASSLVLVSNEQFF. The CDR3 nucleotides are TGTGCCAGCAGCTTAGTCCTAGTCTCTAATGAGCAGTTCTTC. The chain combines TRBV11-2 with TRBJ2-1; D is ambiguous. The germline V and J ends were trimmed by 1 base and 7 bases, with 11 bases remaining between them. CDR3 length: 14 residues. Germline V gene sequence: CDR1 SGHAT, CDR2 FQNNGV.

The CDR3 DNA reads as TGTGCCAGCAGCTTTCGTCGGGGCTCAGGGGGGAACTATGGCTACACCTTC. Translating it yields CASSFRRGSGGNYGYTF. The chain uses TRBV5-4 and TRBJ1-2; 7 bases are shared with TRBD1. V dropped 2 bases and J dropped 2; count of bases not matched to a gene: 12. The germline V gene encodes CDR1 SGHNT and CDR2 YYREEE (reference sequence). The length of the CDR3 is 17 residues.

This chain uses TRBV30 with TRBJ1-1; 7 nucleotides align to TRBD1. From germline, CDR1 is GTSNPN and CDR2 SVGIG (reference sequence). J lost 3 bases, V lost 6 bases, and 7 bases had no gene match. This CDR3 spans 13 amino acids. CDR3 sequence: CACSGQAHTEAFF. CDR3 nucleotide sequence: TGTGCCTGTTCCGGACAGGCCCACACTGAAGCTTTCTTT. Full variable domain (remainder filled in from reference TRBV30 and TRBJ1-1): SQTIHQWPATLVQPVGSPLSLECTVEGTSNPNLYWYRQAAGRGLQLLFYSVGIGQISSEVPQNLSASRPQDRQFILSSKKLLLSDSGFYLCACSGQAHTEAFFGQGTRLTVV.

This sequence joins TRBV4-1 and TRBJ2-5, with a possible D match to TRBD2 (5 bases). V lost 1 base and J lost 7, with 10 bases in between. The CDR3 extends over 13 amino acids. Per germline, CDR1 MGHRA and CDR2 YSYEKL. This CDR3 is CASSQGLLGTQYF. CDR3 DNA sequence: TGCGCCAGCAGCCAAGGACTACTCGGGACCCAGTACTTC.

The chain has TRBV2 and TRBJ2-7; 9 nucleotides align to TRBD2. Trimming at V came to 3 bases and at J to 5 bases, leaving 11 bases not matched to a gene. The CDR3 spans 16 residues. Germline-derived CDR1 and CDR2 are SNHLY and FYNNEI. The CDR3 region is CASSETVSGRYDEQYF. The CDR3 DNA reads as TGTGCCAGCAGTGAGACCGTTAGCGGGAGATATGACGAGCAGTACTTC.

The chain joins TRBV18 to TRBJ2-1, with a tentative D call TRBD2 (6 bases). This CDR3 is built from 14 residues. Per germline, CDR1 KGHSH and CDR2 LQKENI. V gave up 1 base and J gave up 6 bases, with 10 bases separating them. The CDR3 DNA is TGTGCCAGCTCACCACAGTCCGGGGGCAATGAGCAGTTCTTC. Encoded protein: CASSPQSGGNEQFF.

This sequence joins TRBV5-6 and TRBJ2-1; weak D call: TRBD2 (6 bases). The V end lost 3 bases, the J end lost 8 bases, and 12 bases lay between the germline ends. CDR3 size: 13 residues. CDR1 SGHDT and CDR2 YYEEEE come from the germline V gene. CDR3 sequence (DNA): TGTGCCAGCAGCTCCGGGGCTAGCGATGAGCAGTTCTTC. Amino acid sequence: CASSSGASDEQFF.

This chain joins TRBV7-9 and TRBJ2-7, with 9 bases fitting TRBD2. Losses at the gene ends were 2 bases for V and 6 bases for J; bases not matched to a gene: 8. This CDR3 region has 15 residues. The germline V gene has CDR1 SEHNR and CDR2 FQNEAQ (reference sequence). CDR3 amino acids: CASSLYLAGVIEQYF. DNA of the CDR3: TGTGCCAGCAGCTTATACTTAGCGGGAGTTATCGAGCAGTACTTC.

The table lists this clone with a count of one. The rearrangement joins TRBV7-7 to TRBJ2-1; D possibly corresponds to TRBD2 (5 bases). The CDR3 is 14 amino acids. Germline CDR1 SSHAT, CDR2 FNYEAQ (reference sequence). The V gene lost 5 bases and the J gene lost 6 bases, with 14 bases spanning the gap. The CDR3 here is CASSSGRAANEQFF. DNA for the CDR3: TGTGCCAGCAGCAGCGGAAGGGCCGCCAATGAGCAGTTCTTC.

In its sample, this clone was seen once. The rearrangement links TRBV30 to TRBJ1-5; a weak D match, TRBD1 (6 bases). This CDR3 has 13 residues. The germline V gene encodes CDR1 GTSNPN and CDR2 SVGIG (reference sequence). Trimming shortened V by 3 bases and J by 6 bases, and 12 bases separated the two germline ends. CDR3 amino acids: CAWSGQGSQPQHF. The CDR3 DNA sequence: TGTGCCTGGAGCGGGCAGGGGAGTCAGCCCCAGCATTTT.

The chain recombines TRBV9 with TRBJ2-3; unclear D gene. The germline gives CDR1 SGDLS, CDR2 YYNGEE. V lost 4 bases and J lost 4, with 16 bases in between. This CDR3 contains 15 residues. The CDR3 nucleotides are TGTGCCAGCAGCACCGAAGGCCTAGATCCAGATACGCAGTATTTT. Its protein is CASSTEGLDPDTQYF.